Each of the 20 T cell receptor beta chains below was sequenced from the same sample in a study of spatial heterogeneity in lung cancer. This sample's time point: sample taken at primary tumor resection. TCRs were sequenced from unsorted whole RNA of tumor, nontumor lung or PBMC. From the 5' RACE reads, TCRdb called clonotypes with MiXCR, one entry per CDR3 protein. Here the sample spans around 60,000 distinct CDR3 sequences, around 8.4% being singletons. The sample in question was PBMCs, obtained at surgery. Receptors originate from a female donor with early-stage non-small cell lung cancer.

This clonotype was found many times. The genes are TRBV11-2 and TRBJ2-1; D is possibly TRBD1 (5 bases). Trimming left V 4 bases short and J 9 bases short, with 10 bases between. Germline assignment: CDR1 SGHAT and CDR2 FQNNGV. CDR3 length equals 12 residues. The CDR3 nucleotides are TGTGCCAGCAGCTACCTGACAGTTGAGCAGTTCTTC. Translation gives CASSYLTVEQFF.

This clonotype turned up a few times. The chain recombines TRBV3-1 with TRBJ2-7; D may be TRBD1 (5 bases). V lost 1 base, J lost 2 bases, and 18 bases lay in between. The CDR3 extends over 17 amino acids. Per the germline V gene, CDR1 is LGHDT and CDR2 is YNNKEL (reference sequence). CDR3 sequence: CASSQGLGAGRAYEQYV. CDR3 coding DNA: TGTGCCAGCAGCCAAGGCCTTGGGGCAGGTCGAGCCTACGAGCAGTACGTC.

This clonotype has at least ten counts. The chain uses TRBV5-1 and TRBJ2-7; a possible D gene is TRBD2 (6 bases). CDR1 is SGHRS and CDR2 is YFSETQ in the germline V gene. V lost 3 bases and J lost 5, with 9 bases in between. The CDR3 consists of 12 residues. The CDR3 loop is CASSWRGHEQYV. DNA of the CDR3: TGCGCCAGCAGCTGGAGGGGCCACGAGCAGTACGTC.

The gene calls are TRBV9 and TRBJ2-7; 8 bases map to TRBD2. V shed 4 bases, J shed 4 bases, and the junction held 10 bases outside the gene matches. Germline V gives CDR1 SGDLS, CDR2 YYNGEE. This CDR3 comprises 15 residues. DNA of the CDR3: TGTGCCAGCAGCCTAACTAGCGGTTATCGGTACGAGCAGTACTTC. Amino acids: CASSLTSGYRYEQYF.

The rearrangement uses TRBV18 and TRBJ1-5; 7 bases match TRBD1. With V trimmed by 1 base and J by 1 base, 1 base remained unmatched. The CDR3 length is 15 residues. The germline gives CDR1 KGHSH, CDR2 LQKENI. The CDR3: CASSPQGASNQPQHF. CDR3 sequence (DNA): TGTGCCAGCTCACCACAGGGGGCAAGCAATCAGCCCCAGCATTTT.

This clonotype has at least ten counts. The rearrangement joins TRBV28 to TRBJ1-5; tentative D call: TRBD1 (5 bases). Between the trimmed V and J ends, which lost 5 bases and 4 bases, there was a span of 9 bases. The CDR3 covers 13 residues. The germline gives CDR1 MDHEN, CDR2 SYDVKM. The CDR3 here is CASSDGGNQPQHF. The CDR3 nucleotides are TGTGCCAGCAGTGACGGGGGAAATCAGCCCCAGCATTTT.

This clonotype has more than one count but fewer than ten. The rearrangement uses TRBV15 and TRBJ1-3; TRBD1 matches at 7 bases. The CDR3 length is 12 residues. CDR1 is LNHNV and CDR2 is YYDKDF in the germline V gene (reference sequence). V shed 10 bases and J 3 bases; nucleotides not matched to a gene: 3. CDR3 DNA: TGTGCCAGCGGGACAGTTGGAAACACCATATATTTT. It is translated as CASGTVGNTIYF. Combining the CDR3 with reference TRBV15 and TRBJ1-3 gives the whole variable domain DAMVIQNPRYQVTQFGKPVTLSCSQTLNHNVMYWYQQKSSQAPKLLFHYYDKDFNNEADTPDNFQSRRPNTSFCFLDIRSPGLGDTAMYLCASGTVGNTIYFGEGSWLTVV.

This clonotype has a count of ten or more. The CDR3, as DNA: TGTGCCAGCAGACGACTGACTAGCGGGATATACGAGCAGTACTTC. It yields the protein CASRRLTSGIYEQYF. The gene calls are TRBV5-6 and TRBJ2-7, with 11 nucleotides matching TRBD2. CDR1 and CDR2 from the germline V gene are SGHDT and YYEEEE. The V gene end was trimmed by 5 bases and the J gene end by 4 bases; junction bases not matched to a gene: 8. The CDR3 totals 15 residues. Combining the CDR3 with reference TRBV5-6 and TRBJ2-7 gives the whole variable domain DAGVTQSPTHLIKTRGQQVTLRCSPKSGHDTVSWYQQALGQGPQFIFQYYEEEERQRGNFPDRFSGHQFPNYSSELNVNALLLGDSALYLCASRRLTSGIYEQYFGPGTRLTVT.

The DNA of the CDR3 is TGCGCCAGCAGCCAAGAGCGCCTGAACACCGGGGAGCTGTTTTTT. As protein: CASSQERLNTGELFF. The J gene is TRBJ2-2, the V gene TRBV4-1; D remains unclear. V was clipped by 0 bases and J by 1 base, with 6 bases between them. Germline loops: CDR1 MGHRA, CDR2 YSYEKL. The CDR3 has 15 residues.

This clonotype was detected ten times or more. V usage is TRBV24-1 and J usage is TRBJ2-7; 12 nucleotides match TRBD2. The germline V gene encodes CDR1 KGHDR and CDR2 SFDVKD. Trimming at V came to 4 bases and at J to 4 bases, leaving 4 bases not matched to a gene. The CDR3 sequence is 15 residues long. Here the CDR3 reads CATSEGTSGLYEQYF. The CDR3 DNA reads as TGTGCCACCAGTGAGGGGACTAGCGGGCTTTACGAGCAGTACTTC.

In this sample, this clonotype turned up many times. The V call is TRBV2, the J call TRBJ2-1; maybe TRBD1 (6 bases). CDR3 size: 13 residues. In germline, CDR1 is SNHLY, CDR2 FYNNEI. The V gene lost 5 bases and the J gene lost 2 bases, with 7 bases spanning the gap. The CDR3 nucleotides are TGTGCCAGCAGTCGGACAGCCTACAATGAGCAGTTCTTC. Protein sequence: CASSRTAYNEQFF.

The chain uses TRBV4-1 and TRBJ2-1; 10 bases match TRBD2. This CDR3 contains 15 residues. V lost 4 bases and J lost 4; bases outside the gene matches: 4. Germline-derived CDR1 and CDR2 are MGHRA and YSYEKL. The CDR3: CASSPTSGIYNEQFF. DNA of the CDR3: TGCGCCAGCAGCCCCACTAGCGGGATTTACAATGAGCAGTTCTTC.

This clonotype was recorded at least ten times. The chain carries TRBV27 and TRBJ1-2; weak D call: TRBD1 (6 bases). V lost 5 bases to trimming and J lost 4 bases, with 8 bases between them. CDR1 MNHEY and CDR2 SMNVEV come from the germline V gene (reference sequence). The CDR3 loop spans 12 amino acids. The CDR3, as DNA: TGTGCCAGCAGTCCACAGGGCTATGGCTACACCTTC. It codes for CASSPQGYGYTF.

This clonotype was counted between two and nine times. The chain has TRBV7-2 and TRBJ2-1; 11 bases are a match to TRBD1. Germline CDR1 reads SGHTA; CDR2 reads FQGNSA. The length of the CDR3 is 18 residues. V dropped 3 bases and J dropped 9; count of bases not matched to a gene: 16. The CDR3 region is CASSFRFPGQGGLGEQFF. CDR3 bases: TGTGCCAGCAGCTTTCGTTTCCCGGGACAGGGGGGCCTTGGTGAGCAGTTCTTC.

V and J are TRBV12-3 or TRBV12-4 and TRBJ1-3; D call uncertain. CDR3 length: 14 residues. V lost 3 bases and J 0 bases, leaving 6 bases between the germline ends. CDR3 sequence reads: CASSFQSSGNTIYF. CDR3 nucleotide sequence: TGTGCCAGCAGTTTCCAAAGCTCTGGAAACACCATATATTTT.

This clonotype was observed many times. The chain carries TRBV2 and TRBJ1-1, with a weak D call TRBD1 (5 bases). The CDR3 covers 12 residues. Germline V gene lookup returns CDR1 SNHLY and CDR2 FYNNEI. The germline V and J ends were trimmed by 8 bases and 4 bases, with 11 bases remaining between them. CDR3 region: CASASRATEAFF. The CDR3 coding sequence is TGTGCCAGCGCCAGCAGGGCCACTGAAGCTTTCTTT.

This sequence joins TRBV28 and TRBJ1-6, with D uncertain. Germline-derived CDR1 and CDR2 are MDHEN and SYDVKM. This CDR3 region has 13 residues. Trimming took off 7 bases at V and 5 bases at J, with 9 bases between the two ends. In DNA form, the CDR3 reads TGTGCCAGCACCCGACAAGATAATTCACCCCTCCACTTT. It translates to CASTRQDNSPLHF.

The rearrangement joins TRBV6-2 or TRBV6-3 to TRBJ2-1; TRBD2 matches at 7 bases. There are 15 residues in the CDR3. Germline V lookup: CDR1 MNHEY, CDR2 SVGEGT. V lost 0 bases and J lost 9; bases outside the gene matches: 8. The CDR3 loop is CASSYSPSGSAEQFF. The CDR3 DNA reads TGTGCCAGCAGTTACTCGCCTAGCGGTTCAGCTGAGCAGTTCTTC.

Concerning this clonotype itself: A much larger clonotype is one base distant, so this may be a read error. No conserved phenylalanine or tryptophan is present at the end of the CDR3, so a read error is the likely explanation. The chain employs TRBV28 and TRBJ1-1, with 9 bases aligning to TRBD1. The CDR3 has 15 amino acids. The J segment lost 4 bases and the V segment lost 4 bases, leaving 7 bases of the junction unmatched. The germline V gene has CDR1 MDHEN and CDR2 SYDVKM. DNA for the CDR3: TGTGCCAGCAGTTCCAGGGACAGGGAGAGCACTGAAGCTTTCTAT. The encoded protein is CASSSRDRESTEAFY.

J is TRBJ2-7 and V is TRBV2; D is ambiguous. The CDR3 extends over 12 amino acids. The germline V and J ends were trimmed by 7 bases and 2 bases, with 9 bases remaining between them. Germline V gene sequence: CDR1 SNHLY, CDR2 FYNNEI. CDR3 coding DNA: TGTGCCAGCAAGCCCGCGGCCTACGAGCAGTACTTC. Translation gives CASKPAAYEQYF.